The T cell receptor beta chain described here comes from a study of spatial heterogeneity in lung cancer. Whole-study results and caveats: Higher tumor mutation counts went along with higher counts of expanded intratumoral alpha and beta TCRs.

The CDR3 spans 17 residues. V was trimmed by 1 base and J by 2 bases, leaving 16 bases between them. Looked up from germline, CDR1 is SGHTA and CDR2 is FQGTGA. Time point denoted: sample taken at primary tumor resection. This clonotype was counted many times. Its antigen is not identified. Being off target in a library aimed at alpha chains, this beta chain has a size of little meaning. TCRdb called the 5' RACE reads again in MiXCR, with one record for every CDR3 protein. The table shows roughly 18,000 distinct CDR3 sequences, with 8.5% to 10% occurring only once. Sequencing used lung tumor tissue, obtained at surgery. The TCR comes from a female donor with early-stage non-small cell lung cancer. V gene TRBV7-3 combines with J gene TRBJ2-3; D remains unclear. CDR3 sequence (DNA): TGTGCCAGCAGCTTAATCTCCACATCCTCTGCCACAGATACGCAGTATTTT. Its translation: CASSLISTSSATDTQYF.